Presented here are 9 T cell receptor beta chains from one specimen sequenced in a study of CD8 T cells in ankylosing spondylitis. Study-wide results and limits: Roughly 8 highly homologous variants formed a TCR beta motif that appeared characteristic of ankylosing spondylitis blood.

Each CDR3 protein is one row after TCRdb ran MiXCR on the 5' RACE reads. The table lists about 800,000 distinct CDR3 sequences, 12% of them singletons. The antigens for these receptors are not known. Material: blood, either unsorted or a sorted T cell fraction (not recorded which). Every receptor here comes from a male donor with ankylosing spondylitis.

This clonotype showed up many times. V and J are TRBV5-5 and TRBJ1-5; D gene unclear. The V end was cut by 5 bases, the J end by 8 bases, with 14 bases between. This CDR3 has 13 residues. The germline V gene has CDR1 SGHKS and CDR2 YYEKEE (reference sequence). CDR3 nucleotides: TGTGCCAGCAGTACGGACGGTTGGAAGCCCCAGCATTTT. Amino acids: CASSTDGWKPQHF.

This clonotype showed up just a few times. This chain joins TRBV28 and TRBJ2-3, with D possibly matching TRBD1 (6 bases). Trimming took 5 bases from V and 2 from J, leaving 11 bases between them. This CDR3 has 14 amino acids. Germline V CDR1 and CDR2: MDHEN, SYDVKM. The CDR3 loop is CASSTGRLTDTQYF. The CDR3 region has the DNA TGTGCCAGCAGTACAGGGCGCCTCACAGATACGCAGTATTTT.

This clonotype was seen a few times. The DNA of the CDR3 is TGTGCCAGCAGCTTGAGGGAAGCGGCCTACAATGAGCAGTTCTTC. Protein: CASSLREAAYNEQFF. The V call is TRBV7-2, the J call TRBJ2-1; TRBD2 might be the D (5 bases). CDR3 size: 15 residues. Trimming cost V 3 bases and J 2 bases, with 11 bases left between them. From germline, CDR1 is SGHTA and CDR2 FQGNSA.

The genes are TRBV20-1 and TRBJ2-7; D is possibly TRBD1 or TRBD2 (6 bases each). The CDR3 loop spans 15 amino acids. V was shortened by 6 bases and J by 8 bases, with 26 bases between the two germline ends. Germline CDR1 and CDR2: DFQATT and SNEGSKA (reference sequence). The CDR3, as DNA: TGCAGTGCCCCTGTGGTGGGACTCAGGGGTGGGAAGCAGTACTTC. As protein: CSAPVVGLRGGKQYF.

This clonotype was observed many times. The chain has TRBV12-3 or TRBV12-4 and TRBJ1-5; tentative D call: TRBD1 (5 bases). The CDR3 is made up of 14 amino acids. V lost 6 bases and J 1 base, leaving 10 bases between the germline ends. The CDR3 DNA is TGTGCCAGCAGCCCAGGGCTGAGCAATCAGCCCCAGCATTTT. Amino acid sequence: CASSPGLSNQPQHF.

In DNA form, the CDR3 reads TGCAGTGCCACCCCGACATCTAGCAATCAGCCCCAGCATTTT. This encodes CSATPTSSNQPQHF. This rearrangement joins TRBV20-1 to TRBJ1-5; D call uncertain. The germline gives CDR1 DFQATT, CDR2 SNEGSKA (reference sequence). The germline V and J ends were trimmed by 6 bases and 0 bases, with 12 bases remaining between them. This CDR3 spans 14 amino acids.

This clonotype was seen only a few times. The chain joins TRBV19 to TRBJ2-7; D is perhaps TRBD1 or TRBD2 (5 bases each). This CDR3 has 15 residues. Per germline, CDR1 LNHDA and CDR2 SQIVND (reference sequence). The germline V and J ends were trimmed by 4 bases and 2 bases, with 15 bases remaining between them. This CDR3 reads CASSRPGTDPYEQYF. CDR3 nucleotide sequence: TGTGCCAGTAGTAGACCCGGGACGGACCCCTACGAGCAGTACTTC.

The rearrangement uses TRBV27 and TRBJ1-5, with D tentatively TRBD1 (6 bases). This CDR3 has 15 residues. Germline CDR1 MNHEY, CDR2 SMNVEV (reference sequence). Trimming stripped 4 bases from V and 4 bases from J, with 14 bases between. CDR3 region: CASSSEPQGNQPQHF. The CDR3 DNA reads as TGTGCCAGCAGTTCGGAACCGCAGGGGAATCAGCCCCAGCATTTT.

This clonotype was recorded at least ten times. The chain is built from TRBV18 and TRBJ2-7; TRBD1 is a possible D gene (6 bases). The V end was cut by 3 bases, the J end by 6 bases, with 12 bases between. Germline V gene lookup returns CDR1 KGHSH and CDR2 LQKENI. This CDR3 has 13 residues. The CDR3 spells CASSPLTGLEQYF. CDR3 DNA sequence: TGTGCCAGCTCACCTCTAACAGGGCTCGAGCAGTACTTC. The complete variable domain, with remaining parts taken from reference TRBV18 and TRBJ2-7, reads NAGVMQNPRHLVRRRGQEARLRCSPMKGHSHVYWYRQLPEEGLKFMVYLQKENIIDESGMPKERFSAEFPKEGPSILRIQQVVRGDSAAYFCASSPLTGLEQYFGPGTRLTVT.